The present entry profiles one TCR beta chain with its context. Original methodology: For the immunoSEQ data, sequences were junction-only without quality scores, so filtering differed. Profiling relied on immunoSEQ multiplex PCR, and the TCRdb table lists in-frame clones only, not all of them. V, J and clone size are those of that table, while D and trimming were read from the DNA. The sample records a few million clones, more than 85% being singletons. This entry belongs to a study of shared clonotypes between healthy human individuals. As for the study in general: The study drew on a couple of women and a few men aged 18 to 49 as donors. Per donor, three plates held CD4 naive cells, three held CD4 memory, two held CD8 naive and one held CD8 memory.

Germline V gene sequence: CDR1 SGHNT, CDR2 YYREEE (reference sequence). Trimming left V 4 bases short and J 2 bases short, with 14 bases between. This CDR3 is built from 15 residues. V usage is TRBV5-4 and J usage is TRBJ2-3; D is possibly TRBD1 or TRBD2 (5 bases each). Input material: naive CD4+ T cells from PBMCs. Subset denoted: CD45RA+ positively selected. The receptor was isolated from a man aged 18 to 30 in good health. Some clones in this sample may be carry-over from other donors' samples. Here the CDR3 DNA reads TGTGCCAGCAGCCTTCCGGGGACCACCACAGATACGCAGTATTTT. Amino acid sequence: CASSLPGTTTDTQYF.